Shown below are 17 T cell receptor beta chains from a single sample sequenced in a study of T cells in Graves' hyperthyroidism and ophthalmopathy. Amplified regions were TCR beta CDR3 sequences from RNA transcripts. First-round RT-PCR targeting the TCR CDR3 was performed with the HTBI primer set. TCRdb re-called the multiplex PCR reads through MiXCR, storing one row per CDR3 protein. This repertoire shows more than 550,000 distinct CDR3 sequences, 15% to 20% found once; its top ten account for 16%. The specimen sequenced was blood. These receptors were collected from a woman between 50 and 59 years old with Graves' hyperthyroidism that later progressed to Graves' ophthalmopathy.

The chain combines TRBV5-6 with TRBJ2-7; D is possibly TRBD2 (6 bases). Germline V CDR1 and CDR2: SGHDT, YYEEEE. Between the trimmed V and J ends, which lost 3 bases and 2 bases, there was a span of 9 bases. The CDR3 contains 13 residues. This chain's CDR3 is CASSWDLAYEQYF. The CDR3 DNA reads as TGTGCCAGCAGCTGGGACTTAGCCTACGAGCAGTACTTC.

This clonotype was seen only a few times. The CDR3 reads CSVETPSRREQYF. CDR3 DNA sequence: TGCAGCGTTGAAACCCCTAGCCGGCGCGAGCAGTACTTC. The rearrangement uses TRBV29-1 and TRBJ2-7, with D perhaps matching TRBD2 (5 bases). There are 13 residues in the CDR3. Trimming left V 2 bases short and J 6 bases short, with 14 bases between. Per the germline V gene, CDR1 is SQVTM and CDR2 is ANQGSEA.

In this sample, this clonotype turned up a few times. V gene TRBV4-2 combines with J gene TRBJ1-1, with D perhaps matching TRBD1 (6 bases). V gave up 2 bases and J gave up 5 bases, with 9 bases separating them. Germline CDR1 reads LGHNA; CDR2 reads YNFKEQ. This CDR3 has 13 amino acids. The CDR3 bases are TGTGCCAGCAGCCAAAACCAGGGGACTGAAGCTTTCTTT. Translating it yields CASSQNQGTEAFF.

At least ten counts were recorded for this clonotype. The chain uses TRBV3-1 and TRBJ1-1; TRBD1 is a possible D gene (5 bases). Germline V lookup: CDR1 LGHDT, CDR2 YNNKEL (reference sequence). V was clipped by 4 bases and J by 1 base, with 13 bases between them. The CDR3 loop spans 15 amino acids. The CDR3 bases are TGTGCCAGCAGCCCCACGACAGCAAGGAACACTGAAGCTTTCTTT. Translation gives CASSPTTARNTEAFF. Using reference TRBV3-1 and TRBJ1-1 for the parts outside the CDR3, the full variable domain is DTAVSQTPKYLVTQMGNDKSIKCEQNLGHDTMYWYKQDSKKFLKIMFSYNNKELIINETVPNRFSPKSPDKAHLNLHINSLELGDSAVYFCASSPTTARNTEAFFGQGTRLTVV.

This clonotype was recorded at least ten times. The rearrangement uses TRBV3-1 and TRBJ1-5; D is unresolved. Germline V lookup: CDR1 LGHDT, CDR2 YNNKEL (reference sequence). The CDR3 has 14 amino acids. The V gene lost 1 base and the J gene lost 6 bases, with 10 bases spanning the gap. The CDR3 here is CASSQVGVGQPQHF. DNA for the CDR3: TGTGCCAGCAGCCAAGTCGGGGTCGGTCAGCCCCAGCATTTT.

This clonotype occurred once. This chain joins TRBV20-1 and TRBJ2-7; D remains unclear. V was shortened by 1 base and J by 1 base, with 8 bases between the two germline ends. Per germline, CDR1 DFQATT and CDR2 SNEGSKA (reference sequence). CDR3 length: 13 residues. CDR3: CSARGLRSYEQYF. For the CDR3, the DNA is TGCAGTGCTAGAGGCCTCAGATCCTACGAGCAGTACTTC.

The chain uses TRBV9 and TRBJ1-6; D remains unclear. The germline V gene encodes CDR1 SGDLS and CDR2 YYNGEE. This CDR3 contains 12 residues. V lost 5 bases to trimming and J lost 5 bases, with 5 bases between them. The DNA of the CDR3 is TGTGCCAGCAGATCTGATAATTCACCCCTCCACTTT. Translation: CASRSDNSPLHF.

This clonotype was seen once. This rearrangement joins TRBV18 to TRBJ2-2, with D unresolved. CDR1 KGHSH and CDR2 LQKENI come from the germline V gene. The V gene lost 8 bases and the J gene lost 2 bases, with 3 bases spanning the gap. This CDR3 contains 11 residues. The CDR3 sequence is CASQNTGELFF. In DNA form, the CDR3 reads TGTGCCAGCCAAAACACCGGGGAGCTGTTTTTT.

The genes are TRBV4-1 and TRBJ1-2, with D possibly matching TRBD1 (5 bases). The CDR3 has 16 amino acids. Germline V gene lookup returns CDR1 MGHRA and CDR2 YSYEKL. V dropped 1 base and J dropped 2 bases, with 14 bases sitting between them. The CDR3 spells CASSQGLSGRNYGYTF. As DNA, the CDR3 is TGCGCCAGCAGCCAAGGACTATCGGGACGGAACTATGGCTACACCTTC.

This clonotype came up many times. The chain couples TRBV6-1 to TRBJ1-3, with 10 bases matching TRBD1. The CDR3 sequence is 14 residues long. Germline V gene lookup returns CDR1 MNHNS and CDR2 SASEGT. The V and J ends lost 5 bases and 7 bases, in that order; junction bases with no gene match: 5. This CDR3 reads CASSPRDRGNTIYF. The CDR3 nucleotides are TGTGCCAGCAGTCCCCGGGACAGGGGCAACACCATATATTTT.

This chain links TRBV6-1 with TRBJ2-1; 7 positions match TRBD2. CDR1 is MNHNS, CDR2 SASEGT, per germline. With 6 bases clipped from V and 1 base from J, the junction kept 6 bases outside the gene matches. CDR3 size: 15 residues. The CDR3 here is CASSPSGESYNEQFF. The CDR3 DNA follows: TGTGCCAGCAGCCCTAGCGGAGAGTCCTACAATGAGCAGTTCTTC.

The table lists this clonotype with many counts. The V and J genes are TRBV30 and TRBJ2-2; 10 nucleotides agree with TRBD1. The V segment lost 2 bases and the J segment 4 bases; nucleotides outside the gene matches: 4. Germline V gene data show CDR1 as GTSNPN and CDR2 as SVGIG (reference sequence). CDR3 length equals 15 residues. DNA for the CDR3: TGTGCCTGGAGTCGGGGACAGGGGATCACCGGGGAGCTGTTTTTT. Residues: CAWSRGQGITGELFF.

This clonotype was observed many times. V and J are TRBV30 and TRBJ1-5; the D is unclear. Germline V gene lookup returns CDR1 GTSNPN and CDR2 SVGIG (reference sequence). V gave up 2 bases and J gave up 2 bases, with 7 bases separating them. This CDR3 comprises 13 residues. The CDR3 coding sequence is TGTGCCTGGAGTCCGGACGGCAATCAGCCCCAGCATTTT. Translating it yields CAWSPDGNQPQHF.

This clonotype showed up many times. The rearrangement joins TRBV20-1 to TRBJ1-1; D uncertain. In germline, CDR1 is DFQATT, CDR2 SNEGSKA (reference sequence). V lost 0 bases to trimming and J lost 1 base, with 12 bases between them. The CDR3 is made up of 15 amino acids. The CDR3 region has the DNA TGCAGTGCTAGAGATTTCGGCCTGGGGAACACTGAAGCTTTCTTT. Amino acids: CSARDFGLGNTEAFF.

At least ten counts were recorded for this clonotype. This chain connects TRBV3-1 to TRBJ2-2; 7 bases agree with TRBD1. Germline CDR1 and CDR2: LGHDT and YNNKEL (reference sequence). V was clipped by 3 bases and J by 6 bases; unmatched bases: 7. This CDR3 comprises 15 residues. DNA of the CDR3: TGTGCCAGCAGCCAGCAGACAGGGATCCCCGGGGAGCTGTTTTTT. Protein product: CASSQQTGIPGELFF.

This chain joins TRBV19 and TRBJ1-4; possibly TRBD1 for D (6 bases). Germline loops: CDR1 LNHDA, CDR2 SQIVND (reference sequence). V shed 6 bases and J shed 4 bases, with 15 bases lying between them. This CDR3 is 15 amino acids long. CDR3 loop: CASSLDGTFNEKLFF. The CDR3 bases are TGTGCCAGTAGCCTCGACGGGACATTTAATGAAAAACTGTTTTTT. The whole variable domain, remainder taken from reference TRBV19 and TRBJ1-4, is DGGITQSPKYLFRKEGQNVTLSCEQNLNHDAMYWYRQDPGQGLRLIYYSQIVNDFQKGDIAEGYSVSREKKESFPLTVTSAQKNPTAFYLCASSLDGTFNEKLFFGSGTQLSVL.

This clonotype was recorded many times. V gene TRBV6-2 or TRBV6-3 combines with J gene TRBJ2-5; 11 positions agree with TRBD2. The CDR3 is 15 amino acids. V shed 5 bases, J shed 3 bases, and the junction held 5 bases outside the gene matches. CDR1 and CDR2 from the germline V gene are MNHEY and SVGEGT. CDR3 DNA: TGTGCCAGCAGTACTCCGACTAGCGGGGAAGAGACCCAGTACTTC. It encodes CASSTPTSGEETQYF.